The present entry profiles one T cell receptor (beta chain) with its context. What it binds is not known. The sample originates from a study of graft-versus-host responses after intestinal transplantation. Measured with immunoSEQ multiplex PCR; TCRdb has only the in-frame clones, and not every one. This repertoire shows approximately 37,000 clones, under 90% found once; its top ten account for 6% to 7.5%. The CDR3 sequence is 13 residues long. The junction had 6 bases not matched to a gene; V was cut back by 5 bases and J by 9 bases. Looked up from germline, CDR1 is MNHNS and CDR2 is SASEGT. Points from the study as a whole: Recipient marrow harbored GvH clones, some of which surfaced first in ileum or blood. Allograft graft-versus-host to host-versus-graft clonal ratios ran high in patients with graft-donor T cell macrochimerism.

This specimen consisted of PBMCs, obtained approximately 270 days after transplant. This TCR came from a human patient who received an intestinal transplant, so some T cells may come from the graft donor. The chain is built from TRBV6-1 and TRBJ2-1, with 8 bases matching TRBD2. This chain's CDR3 is CASSYSGGSEQFF. The CDR3 DNA reads TGTGCCAGCAGTTATTCGGGGGGGAGTGAGCAGTTCTTC.